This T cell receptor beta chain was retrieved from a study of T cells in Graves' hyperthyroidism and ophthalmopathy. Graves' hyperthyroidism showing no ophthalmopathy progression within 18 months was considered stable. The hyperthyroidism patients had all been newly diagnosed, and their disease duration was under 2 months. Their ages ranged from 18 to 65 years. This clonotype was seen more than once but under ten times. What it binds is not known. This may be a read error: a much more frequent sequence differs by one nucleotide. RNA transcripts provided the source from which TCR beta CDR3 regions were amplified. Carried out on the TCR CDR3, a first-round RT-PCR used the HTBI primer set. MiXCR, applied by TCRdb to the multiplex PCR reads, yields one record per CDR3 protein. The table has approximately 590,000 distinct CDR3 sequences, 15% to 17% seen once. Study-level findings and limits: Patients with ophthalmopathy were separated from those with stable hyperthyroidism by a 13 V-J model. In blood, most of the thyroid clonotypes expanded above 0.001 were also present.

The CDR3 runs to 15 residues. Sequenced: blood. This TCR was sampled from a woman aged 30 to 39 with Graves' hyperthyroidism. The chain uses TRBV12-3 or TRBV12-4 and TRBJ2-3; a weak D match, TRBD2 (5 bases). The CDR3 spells CASSLGGGGTDAQYF. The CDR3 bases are TGTGCCAGCAGTCTAGGTGGAGGCGGCACAGATGCGCAGTATTTT.